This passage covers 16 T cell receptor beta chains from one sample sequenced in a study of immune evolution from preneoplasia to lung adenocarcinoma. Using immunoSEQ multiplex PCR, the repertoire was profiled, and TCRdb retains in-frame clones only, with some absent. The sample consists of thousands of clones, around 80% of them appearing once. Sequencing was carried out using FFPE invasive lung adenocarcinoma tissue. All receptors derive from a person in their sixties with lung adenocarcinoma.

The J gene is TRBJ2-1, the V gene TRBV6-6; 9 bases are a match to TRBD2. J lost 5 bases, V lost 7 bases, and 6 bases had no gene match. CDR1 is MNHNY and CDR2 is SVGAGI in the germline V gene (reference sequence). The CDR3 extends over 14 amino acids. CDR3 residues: CASTHQREDNEQFF. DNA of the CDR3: TGTGCCAGCACCCACCAGCGGGAGGACAATGAGCAGTTCTTC.

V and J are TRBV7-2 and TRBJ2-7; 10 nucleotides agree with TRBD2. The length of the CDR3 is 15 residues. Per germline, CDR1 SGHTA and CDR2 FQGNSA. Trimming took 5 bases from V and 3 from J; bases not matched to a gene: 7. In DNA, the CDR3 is TGTGCCAGCAGCCGGACCTCTAGCGGGGGCTACGAGCAGTACTTC. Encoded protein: CASSRTSSGGYEQYF.

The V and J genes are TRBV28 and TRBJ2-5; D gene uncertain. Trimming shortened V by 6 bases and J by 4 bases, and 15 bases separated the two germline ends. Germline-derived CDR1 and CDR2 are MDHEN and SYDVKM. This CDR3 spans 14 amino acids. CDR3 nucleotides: TGTGCCAGCAGCCCACCGGCCCTGGGAGAGACCCAGTACTTC. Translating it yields CASSPPALGETQYF.

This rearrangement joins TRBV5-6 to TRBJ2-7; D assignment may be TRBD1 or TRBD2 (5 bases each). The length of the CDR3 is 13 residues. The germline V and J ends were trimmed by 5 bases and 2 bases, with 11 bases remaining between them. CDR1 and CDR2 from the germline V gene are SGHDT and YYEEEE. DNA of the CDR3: TGTGCCAGCAGGGGTTGGGGGACCTACGAGCAGTACTTC. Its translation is CASRGWGTYEQYF.

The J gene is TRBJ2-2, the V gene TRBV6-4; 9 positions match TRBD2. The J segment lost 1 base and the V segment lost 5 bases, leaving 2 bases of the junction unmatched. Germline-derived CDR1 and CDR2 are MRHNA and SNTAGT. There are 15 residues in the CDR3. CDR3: CASSPTSGNTGELFF. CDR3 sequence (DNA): TGTGCCAGCAGTCCGACTAGCGGGAACACCGGGGAGCTGTTTTTT.

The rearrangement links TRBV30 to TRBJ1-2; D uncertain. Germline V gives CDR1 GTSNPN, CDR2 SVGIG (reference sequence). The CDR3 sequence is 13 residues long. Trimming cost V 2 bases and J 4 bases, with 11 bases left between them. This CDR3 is CAWSRLTPYGYTF. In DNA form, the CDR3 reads TGTGCCTGGAGTCGGCTCACGCCCTATGGCTACACCTTC.

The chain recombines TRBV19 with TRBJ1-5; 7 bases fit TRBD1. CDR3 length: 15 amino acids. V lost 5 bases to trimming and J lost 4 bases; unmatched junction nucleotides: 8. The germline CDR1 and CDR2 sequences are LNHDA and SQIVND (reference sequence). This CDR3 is CASSPTGLGNQPQHF. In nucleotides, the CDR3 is TGTGCCAGTAGTCCGACAGGGCTTGGGAATCAGCCCCAGCATTTT.

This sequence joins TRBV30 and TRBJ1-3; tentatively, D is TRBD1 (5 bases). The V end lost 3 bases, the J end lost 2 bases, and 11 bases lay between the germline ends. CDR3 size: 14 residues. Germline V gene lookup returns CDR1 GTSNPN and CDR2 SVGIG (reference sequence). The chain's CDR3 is CAWSLMGPGNTIYF. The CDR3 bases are TGTGCCTGGAGCCTAATGGGGCCTGGAAACACCATATATTTT.

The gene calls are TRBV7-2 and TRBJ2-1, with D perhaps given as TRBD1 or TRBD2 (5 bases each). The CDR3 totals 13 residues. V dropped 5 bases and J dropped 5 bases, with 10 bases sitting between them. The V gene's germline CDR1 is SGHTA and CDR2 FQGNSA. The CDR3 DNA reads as TGTGCCAGCAGCCTGGGACGGCACAATGAGCAGTTCTTC. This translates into CASSLGRHNEQFF.

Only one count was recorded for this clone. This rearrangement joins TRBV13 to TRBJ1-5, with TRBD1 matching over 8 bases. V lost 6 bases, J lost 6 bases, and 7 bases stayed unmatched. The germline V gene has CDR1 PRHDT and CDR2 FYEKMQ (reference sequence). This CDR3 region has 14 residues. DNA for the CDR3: TGTGCCAGCAGAAAACAGGGGGATTTTCAGCCCCAGCATTTT. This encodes CASRKQGDFQPQHF. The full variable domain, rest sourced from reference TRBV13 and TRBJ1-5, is AAGVIQSPRHLIKEKRETATLKCYPIPRHDTVYWYQQGPGQDPQFLISFYEKMQSDKGSIPDRFSAQQFSDYHSELNMSSLELGDSALYFCASRKQGDFQPQHFGDGTRLSIL.

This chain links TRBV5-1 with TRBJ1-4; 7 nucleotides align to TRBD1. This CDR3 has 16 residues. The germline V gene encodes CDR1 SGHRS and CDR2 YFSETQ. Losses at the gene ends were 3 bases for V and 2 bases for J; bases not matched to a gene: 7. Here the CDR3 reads CASSSGQNPTNEKLFF. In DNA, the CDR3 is TGCGCCAGCAGCTCGGGACAGAACCCGACTAATGAAAAACTGTTTTTT.

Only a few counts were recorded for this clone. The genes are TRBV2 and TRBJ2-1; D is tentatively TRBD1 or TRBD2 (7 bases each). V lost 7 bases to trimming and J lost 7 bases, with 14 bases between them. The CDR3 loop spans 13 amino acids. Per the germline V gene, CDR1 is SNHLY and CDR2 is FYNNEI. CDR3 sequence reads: CASKVRGGNEQFF. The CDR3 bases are TGTGCCAGCAAAGTCAGGGGGGGTAATGAGCAGTTCTTC. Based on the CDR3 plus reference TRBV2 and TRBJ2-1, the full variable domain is EPEVTQTPSHQVTQMGQEVILRCVPISNHLYFYWYRQILGQKVEFLVSFYNNEISEKSEIFDDQFSVERPDGSNFTLKIRSTKLEDSAMYFCASKVRGGNEQFFGPGTRLTVL.

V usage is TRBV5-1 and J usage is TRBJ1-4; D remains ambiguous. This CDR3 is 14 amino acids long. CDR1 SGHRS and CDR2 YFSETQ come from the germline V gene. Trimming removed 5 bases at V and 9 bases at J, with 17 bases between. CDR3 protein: CASSSDRDGQKLFF. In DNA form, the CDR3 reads TGCGCCAGCAGTTCGGACCGCGACGGACAAAAACTGTTTTTT.

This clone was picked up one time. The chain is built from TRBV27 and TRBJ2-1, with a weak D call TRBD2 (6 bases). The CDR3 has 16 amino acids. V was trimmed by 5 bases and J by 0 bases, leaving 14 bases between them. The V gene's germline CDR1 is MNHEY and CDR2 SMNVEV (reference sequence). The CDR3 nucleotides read TGTGCCAGCAGTATGTATCGGCGGGGCTCCTACAATGAGCAGTTCTTC. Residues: CASSMYRRGSYNEQFF.

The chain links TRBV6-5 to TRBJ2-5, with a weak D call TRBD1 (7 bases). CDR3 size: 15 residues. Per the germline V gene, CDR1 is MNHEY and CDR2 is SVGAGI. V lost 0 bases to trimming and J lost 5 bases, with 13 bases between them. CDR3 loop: CASSYSEGAEETQYF. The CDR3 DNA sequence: TGTGCCAGCAGTTACTCGGAGGGGGCGGAGGAGACCCAGTACTTC.

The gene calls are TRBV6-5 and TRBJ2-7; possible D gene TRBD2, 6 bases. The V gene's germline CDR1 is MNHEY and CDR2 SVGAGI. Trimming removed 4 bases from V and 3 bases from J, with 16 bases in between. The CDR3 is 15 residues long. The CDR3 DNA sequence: TGTGCCAGCAGTTGGGACCGACTAGGGCGCTACGAGCAGTACTTC. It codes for CASSWDRLGRYEQYF.